This entry is about one T cell receptor (beta chain). Its antigen is not known. This sample is part of a study of shared clonotypes between healthy human individuals. Study results and caveats: The expectation was that sequencing depth would affect clonotype sharing among donors.

Only in-frame clones appear in the TCRdb table, and some are missing; sequencing was by immunoSEQ multiplex PCR. The sample records 2,500,000 or so clones, 90% to 95% being singletons. Trimming took off 6 bases at V and 3 bases at J, with 12 bases between the two ends. There are 12 residues in the CDR3. Germline assignment: CDR1 SQVTM and CDR2 ANQGSEA. Sequencing input: naive CD4+ T cells sorted from blood. Subset: CD45RA+ positively selected. V and J are TRBV29-1 and TRBJ2-7, with D perhaps assigned TRBD1 or TRBD2 (5 bases each). The clonotype was recovered from a man aged 18 to 30 in good health. The DNA for the CDR3 is TGCAGCGTAGCCCGGGACGTCTACGAGCAGTACTTC. Protein sequence: CSVARDVYEQYF.